Given below is one TCR beta chain in context. Original analysis: Quantification of nucleated cells was approximated via reference gene primer amplification. TCRdb keeps only in-frame clones here, not all; method: immunoSEQ multiplex PCR. Clonal size and the V and J genes are those of that table, whereas D and trimming came from the DNA. The sample lists several thousand clones, approximately 90% occurring once. Germline values: CDR1 SGDLS, CDR2 YYNGEE. With 3 bases clipped from V and 4 bases from J, the junction kept 11 bases outside the gene matches. This CDR3 is built from 19 residues. This entry belongs to a study of blood T cell repertoires in COVID-19. At the level of the study: The United States, Italy and Spain provided the acute and convalescent COVID-19 samples. From T cells, B-cell-depleted T cells, or PBMCs came the material, which was cDNA or gDNA.

The chain recombines TRBV9 with TRBJ2-1; 15 nucleotides match TRBD2. Material: peripheral blood. This TCR derives from a human donor in a cohort sampled during active COVID-19. The donor label of this sample is uncertain. This chain's CDR3 is CASSAMRSGTSGRYNEQFF. CDR3 DNA sequence: TGTGCCAGCAGCGCGATGCGGTCCGGGACTAGCGGGAGGTACAATGAGCAGTTCTTC.